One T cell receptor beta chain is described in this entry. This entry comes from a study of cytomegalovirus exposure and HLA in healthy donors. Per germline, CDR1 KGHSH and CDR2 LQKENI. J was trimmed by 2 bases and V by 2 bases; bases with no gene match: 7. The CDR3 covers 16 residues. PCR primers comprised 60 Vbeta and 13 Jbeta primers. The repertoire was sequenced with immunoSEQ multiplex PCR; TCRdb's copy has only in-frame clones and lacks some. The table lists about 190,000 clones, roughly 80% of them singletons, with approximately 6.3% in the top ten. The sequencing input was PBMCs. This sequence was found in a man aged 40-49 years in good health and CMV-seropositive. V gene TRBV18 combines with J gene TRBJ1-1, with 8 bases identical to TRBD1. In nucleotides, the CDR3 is TGTGCCAGCTCACCATTGCCCGGGACAGGTAACACTGAAGCTTTCTTT. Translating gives CASSPLPGTGNTEAFF.